The entry that follows covers one TCR beta chain sequence. This sample was included in a study of OX40 agonist ivuxolimab in advanced cancers. The wider study: Aged roughly 23 to 79 with a mean of approximately 57 years, they were approximately 79% male.

Some clones are missing from TCRdb's copy, which holds only in-frame ones; the method was immunoSEQ multiplex PCR. The profile shows tens of thousands of clones, around nine tenths of them singletons. The CDR3 is made up of 15 amino acids. The V segment lost 5 bases and the J segment 5 bases; nucleotides outside the gene matches: 10. Looked up from germline, CDR1 is MNHNY and CDR2 is SVGAGI (reference sequence). This TCR derives from an adult with an advanced solid tumor such as melanoma, head and neck, liver or kidney cancer. The sample in question was CD4+ or CD8+ T cells sorted from blood, obtained in a trial of the OX40 agonist ivuxolimab. The J gene is TRBJ2-5, the V gene TRBV6-6, with 8 bases matching TRBD2. The CDR3 DNA reads TGTGCCAGCAGTCCCCTAGCGGGCCCGGGGGAGACCCAGTACTTC. Translating gives CASSPLAGPGETQYF.